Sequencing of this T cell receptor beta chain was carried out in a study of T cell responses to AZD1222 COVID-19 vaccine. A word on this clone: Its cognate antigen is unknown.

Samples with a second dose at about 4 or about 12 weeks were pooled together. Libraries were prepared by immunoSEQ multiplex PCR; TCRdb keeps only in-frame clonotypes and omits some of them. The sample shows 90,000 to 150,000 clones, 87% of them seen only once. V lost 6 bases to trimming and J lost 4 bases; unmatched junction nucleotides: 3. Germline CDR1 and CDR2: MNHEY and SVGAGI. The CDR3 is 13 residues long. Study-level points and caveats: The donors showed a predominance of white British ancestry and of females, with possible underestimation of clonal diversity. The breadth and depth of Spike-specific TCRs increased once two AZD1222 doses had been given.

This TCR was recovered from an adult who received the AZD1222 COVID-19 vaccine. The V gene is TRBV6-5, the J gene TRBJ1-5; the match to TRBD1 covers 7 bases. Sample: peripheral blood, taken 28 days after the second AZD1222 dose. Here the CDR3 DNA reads TGTGCCAGCAGATCGGACAGGAATCAGCCCCAGCATTTT. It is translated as CASRSDRNQPQHF.